This T cell receptor (beta chain) emerged from a study of T-cell reconstitution after alpha-beta-depleted transplantation in children. This clonotype has only a few counts. From germline, CDR1 is SQVTM and CDR2 ANQGSEA. V gave up 4 bases and J gave up 8 bases, with 23 bases separating them. The CDR3 has 15 residues. Unique molecular identifiers tagged the TCRbeta library. TCRdb reprocessed the PCR reads with MiXCR, giving one entry per CDR3 protein. Counted here are just under 550,000 distinct CDR3 sequences, approximately 20% occurring once; the ten biggest clones make up 3.3%. V usage is TRBV29-1 and J usage is TRBJ2-5; no clear D gene. This clonotype was sampled from a human donor who donated a stem cell graft to a child with acute lymphoblastic leukemia. Here the sequenced sample was PBMCs from the stem cell graft donor, taken from the stem cell graft. The CDR3 here is CSVVDQPRGRNTQYF. The CDR3 nucleotides read TGCAGCGTTGTTGATCAGCCCCGTGGCCGGAACACCCAGTACTTC.